This is a list of T cell receptor beta chains from one sample in a study of T cells in Graves' hyperthyroidism and ophthalmopathy. Each CDR3 protein gets one entry after TCRdb re-called the multiplex PCR reads with MiXCR. The sample holds hundreds of thousands of distinct CDR3 sequences, over 20% seen once. The sequencing input was blood. These receptors all come from a man aged 30-40 years with Graves' ophthalmopathy. Each CDR3 is given with its conserved first and last residue. D genes are given only for firm matches. Not every row has a clone size; where given, it reads once, few, many or a size class.

many	TRBV5-6	.	TRBJ2-5	TGTGCCAGCAGCTTGGTCGCTAGCGCGCCGCAAGAGACCCAGTACTTC	CASSLVASAPQETQYF
many	TRBV12-5	.	TRBJ2-1	TGTGCTAGTGGTTTGGGCGGGACCAGTTACAATGAGCAGTTCTTC	CASGLGGTSYNEQFF
.	TRBV28	.	TRBJ2-7	TGTGCCAGCAGTTTATTCCGTGCGAGCTCCTACGAGCAGTACTTC	CASSLFRASSYEQYF
few	TRBV20-1	TRBD2	TRBJ2-3	TGCAGTGCTAGACCAGCGGGAGGCACAGATACGCAGTATTTT	CSARPAGGTDTQYF
.	TRBV6-2/TRBV6-3	.	TRBJ2-1	TGTGCCAGCAGGCCCGAGGGCAACTCCCTGAAGCAGTTCTTC	CASRPEGNSLKQFF
.	TRBV9	.	TRBJ1-1	TGTGCCAGCAGCGAAGACCCGGGAATGAACACTGAAGCTTTCTTT	CASSEDPGMNTEAFF
.	TRBV7-3	.	TRBJ2-1	TGTGCCAGCAGCTCGGTCGACGGGGGTGAGCAGTTCTTC	CASSSVDGGEQFF
many	TRBV6-2/TRBV6-3	.	TRBJ1-2	TGTGCCAGCGGGGATGGGGGATTCTATGGCTACACCTTC	CASGDGGFYGYTF
few	TRBV10-1	.	TRBJ1-1	TGCGCCAGCAGTGAGCGGCTGAACACTGAAGCTTTCTTT	CASSERLNTEAFF
many	TRBV5-1	.	TRBJ1-1	TGCGCCAGCAGACTCGGACGGACGAACACTGAAGCTTTCTTT	CASRLGRTNTEAFF
.	TRBV11-1	.	TRBJ2-5	TGTGCCAGCAGCCAAGATCGAAGACGTCCGGAGACCCAGTACTTC	CASSQDRRRPETQYF
few	TRBV27	.	TRBJ1-1	TGTGCCAGCAGTTTTAACCCGGGAGGGACTGAAGCTTTCTTT	CASSFNPGGTEAFF
.	TRBV7-9	.	TRBJ2-7	TGTGCCAGCAGCTTACTAAGAGCAGGGTGGGGCGAGCAGTACTTC	CASSLLRAGWGEQYF
many	TRBV3-1	.	TRBJ2-1	TGTGCCAGCAGCCATGCCAGTAATGAGCAGTTCTTC	CASSHASNEQFF
.	TRBV5-6	.	TRBJ2-1	TGTGCCAGCAGCCTGATAGAAGACTACAATGAGCAGTTCTTC	CASSLIEDYNEQFF
few	TRBV29-1	TRBD2	TRBJ2-3	TGCAGCCTCGGACTAGCGGGAGTTACGCAGTATTTT	CSLGLAGVTQYF
.	TRBV13	TRBD2	TRBJ2-7	TGTGCCAGCAGCTTAGGGTTGGGTCTAGCGGGATCCTACGAGCAGTACTTC	CASSLGLGLAGSYEQYF
many	TRBV7-8	TRBD1	TRBJ1-2	TGTGCCAGCAGCCACCGGGACAGGGTCGTACCGTCGGACTATGGCTACACCTTC	CASSHRDRVVPSDYGYTF
many	TRBV12-3/TRBV12-4	.	TRBJ2-3	TGTGCCAGCAGTTTTGGTCGGCGGTCTAGCACAGATACGCAGTATTTT	CASSFGRRSSTDTQYF
few	TRBV28	.	TRBJ1-2	TGTGCCAGCAGCTCAGGGCGCTATGGCTACACCTTC	CASSSGRYGYTF
.	TRBV18	.	TRBJ1-4	TGTGCCAGCTCGCTCACAGTGAGGGGATCGGGTGAAAAACTGTTTTTT	CASSLTVRGSGEKLFF
few	TRBV11-3	.	TRBJ1-2	TGTGCCAGCAGCCCCAATCCGAGCTATGGCTACACCTTC	CASSPNPSYGYTF
many	TRBV28	.	TRBJ1-2	TGTGCCATCCCGCGGGGGGGAACCCTCGGTGGCTACACCTTC	CAIPRGGTLGGYTF
.	TRBV18	TRBD1	TRBJ2-1	TGTGTCAGCTCCAAAAGCCGGGACAGAATAAAAGATGAGCAGTTCTTC	CVSSKSRDRIKDEQFF
many	TRBV11-3	TRBD1	TRBJ1-4	TGTGCCAGCAGCTTGGAAGGGACAGCTGAAAAACTGTTTTTT	CASSLEGTAEKLFF
.	TRBV20-1	TRBD2	TRBJ2-3	TGCAGTGCTAAATCGTATCCTAGCGGGAGGAATACGCAGTATTTT	CSAKSYPSGRNTQYF
many	TRBV28	TRBD2	TRBJ2-1	TGTGCCAGCAGTTCGACGGGACTAGCGGCGTCCCCCTACAATGAGCAGTTCTTC	CASSSTGLAASPYNEQFF
.	TRBV6-5	TRBD2	TRBJ2-7	TGTGCCAGCAGTTACCTTAGCGGGAGGGCCTATATGAAAGAGCAGTACTTC	CASSYLSGRAYMKEQYF
.	TRBV7-2	TRBD1	TRBJ1-1	TGTGCCAGCAGCTCCCTCGGACAGGGAGGCACTGAAGCTTTCTTT	CASSSLGQGGTEAFF
.	TRBV7-2	.	TRBJ1-1	TGTGCCAGCAGCTTAGATCCGGGGCTGAGGACTGAAGCTTTCTTT	CASSLDPGLRTEAFF
.	TRBV5-5	.	TRBJ2-1	TGTGCCAGCAGCTTGGAACAGGGTGGCTACAATGAGCAGTTCTTC	CASSLEQGGYNEQFF
.	TRBV30	.	TRBJ2-2	TGTGCCTGGAGACGGGGGGGGACAGGGACCACCGGGGAGCTGTTTTTT	CAWRRGGTGTTGELFF
many	TRBV12-3/TRBV12-4	.	TRBJ2-5	TGTGCCAGCAGTCCGGGAATGGTGGTGGAGACCCAGTACTTC	CASSPGMVVETQYF
.	TRBV6-2/TRBV6-3	.	TRBJ2-7	TGTGCCAGCACCGACCCCTCTTTCATTGATAGGTCCTACGAGCAGTACTTC	CASTDPSFIDRSYEQYF